A single sample is the source of the 8 T cell receptor beta chains below, sequenced in a study of shared clonotypes between healthy human individuals. This table comes from immunoSEQ multiplex PCR, and its TCRdb copy is limited to in-frame clones, with some not included. This table holds approximately 980,000 clones, around three quarters found once. Sequenced material: memory CD4+ T cells sorted from blood. Subset denoted: CD45RA-negative fraction. The receptors shown here come from a man aged 18-30 years in good health.

The chain has TRBV19 and TRBJ2-1, with 7 bases that match TRBD2. This CDR3 comprises 14 residues. With V trimmed by 3 bases and J by 10 bases, 9 bases remained unmatched. The germline gives CDR1 LNHDA, CDR2 SQIVND (reference sequence). CDR3 region: CASSIGGEIGEQFF. The CDR3 nucleotides are TGTGCCAGTAGTATTGGGGGGGAAATAGGCGAGCAGTTCTTC. Full variable domain (rest looked up from reference TRBV19 and TRBJ2-1): DGGITQSPKYLFRKEGQNVTLSCEQNLNHDAMYWYRQDPGQGLRLIYYSQIVNDFQKGDIAEGYSVSREKKESFPLTVTSAQKNPTAFYLCASSIGGEIGEQFFGPGTRLTVL.

The chain links TRBV19 to TRBJ2-1; D might be TRBD1 or TRBD2, each matching 6 bases. The germline V gene encodes CDR1 LNHDA and CDR2 SQIVND (reference sequence). The CDR3 totals 13 residues. Between the trimmed V and J ends, which lost 7 bases and 7 bases, there was a span of 14 bases. CDR3 DNA: TGTGCCAGTAAGGGGGGCTCGAGGAATGAGCAGTTCTTC. This gives the protein CASKGGSRNEQFF.

This rearrangement joins TRBV7-2 to TRBJ1-6; D uncertain. The germline V gene encodes CDR1 SGHTA and CDR2 FQGNSA. The CDR3 has 14 amino acids. The V gene lost 3 bases and the J gene lost 9 bases, with 12 bases spanning the gap. The CDR3 DNA follows: TGTGCCAGCAGCTTTGGCCCGGCCATTTCACCCCTCCACTTT. This encodes CASSFGPAISPLHF.

V gene TRBV6-9 combines with J gene TRBJ1-5; D is unresolved. Germline assignment: CDR1 MNHGY and CDR2 SVAAGI. Trimming removed 4 bases from V and 6 bases from J, with 16 bases in between. The CDR3 has 15 residues. The CDR3 DNA sequence: TGTGCCAGCAGTTGCGGTTCCGGGCCTGGTCAGCCCCAGCATTTT. Protein product: CASSCGSGPGQPQHF.

As regards this clone: Other DNA sequences within the sample encode an identical CDR3. The chain carries TRBV7-2 and TRBJ1-1, with D unclear. The CDR3 runs to 13 residues. The V and J ends lost 5 bases and 0 bases respectively, with 7 bases between them. CDR1 and CDR2 (germline): SGHTA, FQGNSA. The CDR3 reads CASSLELNTEAFF. The CDR3 DNA sequence: TGTGCCAGCAGCCTCGAATTGAACACTGAAGCTTTCTTT. Variable domain in full (rest from reference TRBV7-2 and TRBJ1-1): GAGVSQSPSNKVTEKGKDVELRCDPISGHTALYWYRQSLGQGLEFLIYFQGNSAPDKSGLPSDRFSAERTGGSVSTLTIQRTQQEDSAVYLCASSLELNTEAFFGQGTRLTVV.

This clone was recorded many times. The gene calls are TRBV6-1 and TRBJ2-7, with 14 bases fitting TRBD2. The CDR3 has 15 amino acids. Unmatched junction bases numbered 3, after V lost 8 bases and J lost 0 bases. Germline V CDR1 and CDR2: MNHNS, SASEGT. Here the CDR3 reads CASGGLAGDSYEQYF. Written as DNA, the CDR3 is TGTGCCAGCGGGGGACTAGCGGGGGACTCCTACGAGCAGTACTTC.

This clone was observed a few times. This rearrangement joins TRBV7-2 to TRBJ1-4, with unresolved D. CDR1 is SGHTA and CDR2 is FQGNSA in the germline V gene. The V and J ends lost 1 base and 5 bases respectively, with 11 bases between them. This CDR3 has 15 residues. In DNA form, the CDR3 reads TGTGCCAGCAGCTTAGTTCCGACGGTCAATGAAAAACTGTTTTTT. Translated: CASSLVPTVNEKLFF.

This chain uses TRBV15 with TRBJ2-3; possible D gene TRBD1, 7 bases. V lost 7 bases, J lost 2 bases, and 16 bases lay in between. The CDR3 spans 15 residues. Germline lookup yields CDR1 LNHNV and CDR2 YYDKDF (reference sequence). CDR3 bases: TGTGCCACCAACCCCAGGGGGGCAATCACAGATACGCAGTATTTT. This gives the protein CATNPRGAITDTQYF.